Detailed here is one TCR beta chain. Its antigen has not been determined. No base quality values were provided; no much bigger clone lies one nucleotide off. The sample is drawn from a study of graft-versus-host responses after intestinal transplantation (dated by TCRdb to the early 2020s). Background on the whole study: Multivisceral, liver-intestinal, or isolated intestinal transplants were received by the recipients. Every recipient was given anti-thymocyte globulin induction, then maintenance tacrolimus and steroids for 3 to 4 years. Bulk TCR-beta CDR3 sequencing was used to track graft-versus-host and host-versus-graft alloreactive T cell clones in the graft, circulation and bone marrow after intestinal transplantation. Alloreactive clones were identified by sequencing pre-transplant mixed lymphocyte reaction products and comparing these products with unstimulated pre-transplant donor and recipient T cells. The cohort enrolled 24 intestinal transplant recipients, one of whom was a retransplant, and a few patients without pretransplant specimens were excluded. A peak of at least 4% donor T cells among recipient peripheral blood mononuclear cells was the definition used for donor T cell macrochimerism. Samples from a few later patients were sequenced in-house on an Illumina MiSeq with MiXCR processing rather than by the commercial service.

Dithiothreitol, EDTA incubations and collagenase D digestion were used to isolate intraepithelial and lamina propria lymphocytes from graft specimens. Bulk TCR-beta sequencing was performed on serial intestinal graft biopsy specimens collected as late as 600 days after transplant. General findings and caveats noted by the study authors: Early after transplant, peak levels of circulating GvH clones were associated with declines in HvG clones. GvH clones were detected in recipient bone marrow, and some appeared earlier in ileal mucosa or blood, consistent with an intestinal mucosal origin. In the allografts of patients with donor T cell macrochimerism, GvH to HvG T cell clonal ratios were high. The conclusions were limited by the relatively low number and heterogeneity of the intestinal transplant patients.

From the cysteine up to the phenylalanine, the CDR3 has a length of 13 residues. CDR3 DNA is the only sequence kept; it has 39 bases, read in frame from the first base. V and J lose 5 bases and 6 bases, and a span of 14 bases separates them. The germline V gene (reference sequence) yields MNHNY for CDR1 and SVGAGI for CDR2. Library generation was performed with the immunoSEQ multiplex PCR assay. High-throughput TCR-beta CDR3 sequencing of genomic DNA from most patients was performed by Adaptive Biotechnologies. In the original analysis: TCR sequencing data were retrieved from Adaptive's ImmunoSEQ software for some 19 patients, whereas three other patients were processed with MiXCR and VDJtools. CDR3 nucleotide sequences shared by donor and recipient were removed because the origin of these sequences could not be assigned. To be classed as alloreactive, a clone needed at least 2-fold expansion over unstimulated cells and a minimum CFSE-low frequency of 0.002% (template counts) or 0.001% (read counts). Clones detected in sequenced pre-transplant spleen, lymph node, or MLR CFSE-low populations of the donor or recipient were defined as mappable. The cumulative frequency of alloreactive clones was calculated as a percentage of all sequences, weighted by copy number. The clones in this table, taken by TCRdb from immuneACCESS, are in-frame only. Not every clone is retained; where verified, under half of the shortfall comes from an unresolved V gene, and the cause of the rest is unknown. Clonal size and the V and J genes are those of that table, whereas D and trimming came from the DNA. Here the sample has around 30,000 clones; 65% to 80% occur a single time. Together, the top ten hold under 3.5% of the sample.

Sequences were derived from ileum tissue, sampled 98 days after intestinal transplantation. The chain joins TRBV6-6 to TRBJ2-7; possibly the D gene is TRBD2, per 5 matching bases. This sequence was found in a human patient who received an intestinal transplant, so some T cells may come from the graft donor. The DNA sequence is given as TGTGCCAGCAGTAAGGGAGATCGCGCCGAGCAGTACTTC. The translation is CASSKGDRAEQYF.